Shown below are 31 T cell receptor beta chains from a single sample sequenced in a study of blood T cell repertoires in COVID-19. The assay was immunoSEQ multiplex PCR, and TCRdb's table has in-frame clones only and misses some. The sample has about 140,000 clones, more than 60% seen once. Specimen: peripheral blood. The receptors derive from a woman aged 50 to 65 with active or convalescent COVID-19.

A single count supports this clone. The chain links TRBV27 to TRBJ1-2, with TRBD1 as a possible D gene (6 bases). Germline V gene lookup returns CDR1 MNHEY and CDR2 SMNVEV (reference sequence). The CDR3 has 13 residues. The V end lost 5 bases, the J end lost 3 bases, and 10 bases lay between the germline ends. The CDR3 reads CASSATGHYGYTF. Written as DNA, the CDR3 is TGTGCCAGCAGTGCCACAGGGCACTATGGCTACACCTTC.

The chain uses TRBV6-5 and TRBJ1-2; no clear D gene. The length of the CDR3 is 14 residues. Trimming removed 4 bases at V and 2 bases at J, with 11 bases between. Germline loops: CDR1 MNHEY, CDR2 SVGAGI. CDR3 nucleotide sequence: TGTGCCAGCAGTTCCTCTCTCCTAAACTATGGCTACACCTTC. It codes for CASSSSLLNYGYTF.

The gene calls are TRBV3-1 (or the pseudogene TRBV3-2) and TRBJ1-1, with a possible D match to TRBD1 (6 bases). Germline V gene lookup returns CDR1 LGHDT and CDR2 YNNKEL (reference sequence). V shed 4 bases and J shed 1 base, with 10 bases lying between them. The CDR3 length is 14 residues. CDR3 nucleotide sequence: TGTGCCAGCAGCCTCCGACAGGAGAACACTGAAGCTTTCTTT. Translating it yields CASSLRQENTEAFF.

This chain uses TRBV28 with TRBJ1-5; the D gene is possibly TRBD1 (6 bases). The CDR3 covers 13 residues. Germline CDR1 reads MDHEN; CDR2 reads SYDVKM. Between the trimmed V and J ends, which lost 8 bases and 5 bases, there was a span of 13 bases. The CDR3 nucleotides are TGTGCCAGCTTGCGGGGGGCCTATCAGCCCCAGCATTTT. Translating it yields CASLRGAYQPQHF.

This sequence joins TRBV19 and TRBJ2-6, with a possible D match to TRBD1 (6 bases). This CDR3 contains 16 residues. V was cut by 4 bases and J by 0 bases, with 10 bases left in between. CDR1 LNHDA and CDR2 SQIVND come from the germline V gene (reference sequence). CDR3 in amino acids: CASSTTGISGANVLTF. In DNA, the CDR3 is TGTGCCAGTAGTACAACAGGGATCTCTGGGGCCAACGTCCTGACTTTC.

To note about this clone: A read error may produce the germline difference seen at one junction end. The genes are TRBV13 and TRBJ2-7; 7 positions agree with TRBD1. The CDR3 length is 14 residues. Germline loops: CDR1 PRHDT, CDR2 FYEKMQ (reference sequence). CDR3 bases: TGTGCCAGCAGCGTAGGGACAGCCTTAGGGGAGCAGTACTTC. It translates to CASSVGTALGEQYF.

V usage is TRBV6-1 and J usage is TRBJ2-1; 9 bases match TRBD2. With 7 bases clipped from V and 5 bases from J, the junction kept 6 bases outside the gene matches. Germline V gene data show CDR1 as MNHNS and CDR2 as SASEGT. The CDR3 consists of 14 residues. The CDR3, as DNA: TGTGCCAGCATAAGGGCTAGCGGGGACAATGAGCAGTTCTTC. Translated, it gives CASIRASGDNEQFF.

CDR3 coding DNA: TGTGCCAGCAGCCTCGGGGCGGGGGGCCAAGAGACCCAGTACTTC. It specifies CASSLGAGGQETQYF. This sequence joins TRBV3-1 (or the pseudogene TRBV3-2) and TRBJ2-5; 8 bases align to TRBD2. Germline lookup yields CDR1 LGHDT and CDR2 YNNKEL (reference sequence). The V gene end was trimmed by 4 bases and the J gene end by 1 base; junction bases not matched to a gene: 5. CDR3 length equals 15 residues.

This clone turned up a few times. The chain couples TRBV29-1 to TRBJ1-1; D not certain. The germline V gene encodes CDR1 SQVTM and CDR2 ANQGSEA. CDR3 length: 11 residues. CDR3 bases: TGCACCGGGTCCCTCGCCGCTGAAGCTTTCTTT. The encoded protein is CTGSLAAEAFF. The full variable domain, rest sourced from reference TRBV29-1 and TRBJ1-1, is SAVISQKPSRDICQRGTSLTIQCQVDSQVTMMFWYRQQPGQSLTLIATANQGSEATYESGFVIDKFPISRPNLTFSTLTVSNMSPEDSSIYLCTGSLAAEAFFGQGTRLTVV.

The DNA of the CDR3 is TGTGCCAGCAGCCCAAGGGGGACAGGGGGTGGAGATACGCAGTATTTT. Translation gives CASSPRGTGGGDTQYF. The chain carries TRBV5-5 and TRBJ2-3; 11 nucleotides agree with TRBD1. The CDR3 extends over 16 amino acids. Per germline, CDR1 SGHKS and CDR2 YYEKEE (reference sequence). V shed 4 bases and J 5 bases; nucleotides not matched to a gene: 9.

This clone was detected once. The chain employs TRBV6-2 or TRBV6-3 and TRBJ2-7, with D unresolved. CDR1 MNHEY and CDR2 SVGEGT come from the germline V gene. The V end was cut by 0 bases, the J end by 0 bases, with 6 bases between. This CDR3 has 14 amino acids. The CDR3 loop is CASSYSASSYEQYF. The CDR3 DNA follows: TGTGCCAGCAGTTACTCTGCCAGCTCCTACGAGCAGTACTTC.

The CDR3 sequence: CSAKPAAEAFF. The CDR3 DNA follows: TGCAGCGCTAAGCCCGCGGCCGAAGCTTTCTTT. This sequence joins TRBV29-1 and TRBJ1-1; no clear D gene. With 7 bases removed from V and 8 bases from J, the gap between germline ends came to 14 bases. This CDR3 region has 11 residues. Germline assignment: CDR1 SQVTM and CDR2 ANQGSEA.

The chain couples TRBV11-2 to TRBJ2-3; D is ambiguous. Germline V gene lookup returns CDR1 SGHAT and CDR2 FQNNGV. The CDR3 extends over 15 amino acids. V dropped 4 bases and J dropped 4 bases, with 15 bases sitting between them. CDR3 coding DNA: TGTGCCAGCAGCTCTATCAGGTTTTCATCAGATACGCAGTATTTT. Its translation is CASSSIRFSSDTQYF.

The V call is TRBV4-2, the J call TRBJ2-2; 7 bases align to TRBD2. V was clipped by 2 bases and J by 9 bases; unmatched bases: 15. Germline CDR1 and CDR2: LGHNA and YNFKEQ. The CDR3 has 17 residues. CDR3 amino acids: CASSQRAAGTSVRELFF. CDR3 coding DNA: TGTGCCAGCAGCCAACGGGCTGCGGGAACTAGCGTTCGGGAGCTGTTTTTT.

This clone has only one observation. Here the CDR3 reads CSGSFQGQFF. The CDR3 bases are TGCAGTGGTAGCTTCCAGGGGCAGTTCTTC. This chain joins TRBV20-1 and TRBJ2-1; a possible D gene is TRBD1 (5 bases). In germline, CDR1 is DFQATT, CDR2 SNEGSKA (reference sequence). The CDR3 contains 10 residues. The ends were cut back, 7 bases at V and 12 bases at J, with 13 bases in the middle.

In its sample, this clone was seen a few times. The rearrangement joins TRBV19 to TRBJ1-6, with D tentatively TRBD1 (5 bases). The CDR3 has 14 amino acids. Germline assignment: CDR1 LNHDA and CDR2 SQIVND (reference sequence). V lost 9 bases to trimming and J lost 0 bases, with 9 bases between them. Here the CDR3 DNA reads TGTGCCAGCAGGGTCAGCTCCTATAATTCACCCCTCCACTTT. Its translation is CASRVSSYNSPLHF.

This clone was seen only a few times. The DNA for the CDR3 is TGTGCCAGCAGTTACGGCCTCACTGAAGCTTTCTTT. Protein sequence: CASSYGLTEAFF. J is TRBJ1-1 and V is TRBV6-2 or TRBV6-3, with D hard to call. This CDR3 comprises 12 residues. The germline V gene has CDR1 MNHEY and CDR2 SVGEGT. Trimming removed 2 bases at V and 4 bases at J, with 5 bases between.

This chain joins TRBV28 and TRBJ2-5; 11 positions match TRBD2. Trimming removed 6 bases from V and 4 bases from J; junction bases left unmatched: 10. The CDR3 is 16 residues long. Germline CDR1 is MDHEN and CDR2 is SYDVKM. Here the CDR3 DNA reads TGTGCCAGCAGGTCCCAACTAGCGGGAGAGGGAGAGACCCAGTACTTC. Its translation: CASRSQLAGEGETQYF.

This chain joins TRBV18 and TRBJ2-1; 9 nucleotides line up with TRBD2. The germline CDR1 and CDR2 sequences are KGHSH and LQKENI. V lost 3 bases and J lost 6; bases outside the gene matches: 12. The CDR3 contains 17 residues. Written as DNA, the CDR3 is TGTGCCAGCTCACCCGGGACTAGCACTTCGGTCTCCAATGAGCAGTTCTTC. It specifies CASSPGTSTSVSNEQFF. Variable domain in full (rest from reference TRBV18 and TRBJ2-1): NAGVMQNPRHLVRRRGQEARLRCSPMKGHSHVYWYRQLPEEGLKFMVYLQKENIIDESGMPKERFSAEFPKEGPSILRIQQVVRGDSAAYFCASSPGTSTSVSNEQFFGPGTRLTVL.

The sample holds a few counts of this clone. The gene calls are TRBV18 and TRBJ2-7; D is undetermined. Per germline, CDR1 KGHSH and CDR2 LQKENI. The CDR3 contains 14 residues. Trimming removed 4 bases at V and 2 bases at J, with 12 bases between. CDR3 region: CASSHGDWTYEQYF. CDR3 DNA: TGTGCCAGCTCACACGGAGACTGGACCTACGAGCAGTACTTC.

This clone was picked up a small number of times. The rearrangement uses TRBV7-2 and TRBJ2-7; D call uncertain. The germline CDR1 and CDR2 sequences are SGHTA and FQGNSA. The CDR3 has 12 amino acids. Trimming took 3 bases from V and 4 from J, leaving 7 bases between them. The CDR3 region has the DNA TGTGCCAGCAGCTTTTCAGGATACGAGCAGTACTTC. Translation: CASSFSGYEQYF.

J is TRBJ1-4 and V is TRBV5-1, with TRBD1 matching 9 bases. Germline CDR1 SGHRS, CDR2 YFSETQ. The CDR3 has 15 residues. The J segment lost 7 bases and the V segment lost 0 bases, leaving 4 bases of the junction unmatched. CDR3 sequence reads: CASSLAGQGVEKLFF. DNA for the CDR3: TGCGCCAGCAGCTTGGCGGGACAGGGAGTTGAAAAACTGTTTTTT.

The V and J genes are TRBV6-4 and TRBJ1-1; TRBD1 might be the D (6 bases). Germline CDR1 and CDR2: MRHNA and SNTAGT. CDR3 length equals 13 residues. The V end lost 4 bases, the J end lost 8 bases, and 14 bases lay between the germline ends. The CDR3 sequence: CASSAAAGTEAFF. The CDR3 DNA sequence: TGTGCCAGCAGTGCCGCGGCCGGGACAGAAGCTTTCTTT.

This clone has a handful of counts. The V gene is TRBV4-1, the J gene TRBJ2-4; 10 bases are shared with TRBD1. The CDR3 has 20 residues. Germline V lookup: CDR1 MGHRA, CDR2 YSYEKL. The J segment lost 3 bases and the V segment lost 0 bases, leaving 14 bases of the junction unmatched. The CDR3 DNA is TGCGCCAGCAGCCAAGAAGGGCCCGGGACAGGGGTGATCGGCAAAAACATTCAGTACTTC. Translating it yields CASSQEGPGTGVIGKNIQYF.

This rearrangement joins TRBV30 to TRBJ1-1; a weak D match, TRBD1 (6 bases). The CDR3 has 18 residues. Germline assignment: CDR1 GTSNPN and CDR2 SVGIG (reference sequence). V lost 1 base to trimming and J lost 1 base, with 22 bases between them. CDR3 nucleotide sequence: TGTGCCTGGAGTGCTAGGATGTCAGCGGGACAAGGGAACACTGAAGCTTTCTTT. It encodes CAWSARMSAGQGNTEAFF.

The genes are TRBV3-1 (or the pseudogene TRBV3-2) and TRBJ2-5; 15 bases line up with TRBD2. The CDR3 has 16 residues. Germline values: CDR1 LGHDT, CDR2 YNNKEL (reference sequence). J was trimmed by 6 bases and V by 4 bases; bases with no gene match: 6. DNA of the CDR3: TGTGCCAGCAGCCCCGGGACTAGCGGGAGGACCCAGACCCAGTACTTC. It yields the protein CASSPGTSGRTQTQYF.

The chain combines TRBV5-5 with TRBJ2-7, with 7 bases matching TRBD2. Germline trimming cut 4 bases from V and 0 bases from J; bases unmatched to any gene: 19. The CDR3 sequence is 19 residues long. Germline CDR1 and CDR2: SGHKS and YYEKEE (reference sequence). The CDR3 DNA sequence: TGTGCCAGCAGCGCGGGACTCCTAACTAGCGAGGGAAGCTCCTACGAGCAGTACTTC. This codes for CASSAGLLTSEGSSYEQYF.

This chain connects TRBV15 to TRBJ2-7; possibly TRBD2 for D (5 bases). CDR1 is LNHNV and CDR2 is YYDKDF in the germline V gene (reference sequence). The CDR3 length is 16 residues. Deletions cut 0 bases from V and 4 bases from J, with 16 bases between. The CDR3 region has the DNA TGTGCCACCAGCAGAGATCCACCCGTCGGGGAATACGAGCAGTACTTC. Residues: CATSRDPPVGEYEQYF.

This clone was counted only a few times. J is TRBJ2-1 and V is TRBV14; weak D call: TRBD2 (5 bases). The ends were cut back, 1 base at V and 4 bases at J, with 5 bases in the middle. Germline values: CDR1 SGHDN, CDR2 FVKESK. This CDR3 comprises 13 residues. The CDR3 loop is CASSQGGYNEQFF. The DNA for the CDR3 is TGTGCCAGCAGCCAAGGAGGGTACAATGAGCAGTTCTTC.

The chain is built from TRBV6-6 and TRBJ1-2, with unresolved D. V lost 0 bases and J lost 4, with 9 bases in between. The length of the CDR3 is 14 residues. The germline V gene has CDR1 MNHNY and CDR2 SVGAGI (reference sequence). The CDR3 reads CASSYSATSYGYTF. CDR3 coding DNA: TGTGCCAGCAGTTACTCGGCAACCAGCTATGGCTACACCTTC.

By frequency in the sample, this clone is medium-sized (0.01 to 0.1%). The chain couples TRBV24-1 to TRBJ1-6; D gene ambiguous. Germline V gene sequence: CDR1 KGHDR, CDR2 SFDVKD. The CDR3 length is 15 residues. Trimming removed 7 bases at V and 7 bases at J, with 16 bases between. The CDR3 reads CATRPLSEGNSPLHF. The CDR3 bases are TGTGCCACCAGGCCCCTTTCCGAGGGCAATTCACCCCTCCACTTT.